This T cell receptor (beta chain) was documented in a study of blood T cell repertoires in COVID-19. Seattle-derived patients entered the study during active infection and were followed longitudinally. Only a few counts were recorded for this clone. Per the original data handling: Estimated nucleated cell counts came from reference gene primer amplification. Profiled with immunoSEQ multiplex PCR; TCRdb holds only in-frame clones, not every one. V, J and clone size reflect that table, while D and trimming were determined from the DNA. Here the sample spans around 300,000 clones, around 88% being singletons. The CDR3 extends over 15 amino acids. V was trimmed by 6 bases and J by 1 base, leaving 15 bases between them. The V gene's germline CDR1 is SGHTA and CDR2 FQGNSA.

Material: peripheral blood. The rearrangement uses TRBV7-2 and TRBJ2-5; D is possibly TRBD2 (6 bases). This TCR derives from a woman aged 70-85 years with COVID-19, enrolled during active disease. The CDR3 DNA follows: TGTGCCAGCAGGAGGAGGGCAACCCTCCAAGAGACCCAGTACTTC. Amino acids: CASRRRATLQETQYF. Filled out from reference TRBV7-2 and TRBJ2-5, the complete variable domain reads GAGVSQSPSNKVTEKGKDVELRCDPISGHTALYWYRQSLGQGLEFLIYFQGNSAPDKSGLPSDRFSAERTGGSVSTLTIQRTQQEDSAVYLCASRRRATLQETQYFGPGTRLLVL.